A selection of T cell receptor beta chains follows, all from one sample in a study of Ad26.COV2.S vaccination and SARS-CoV-2 variants. Data came from immunoSEQ multiplex PCR; TCRdb stores just in-frame clones and leaves some out. The profile shows about 320,000 clones, approximately 86% of them singletons. The sequences come from peripheral blood, collected in a trial of Ad26.COV2.S vaccine versus placebo. Source of these receptors: a person aged 18-60 years who received the Ad26.COV2.S COVID-19 vaccine or a placebo. The CDR3 runs from the conserved cysteine through the conserved F or W. D genes are given only for firm matches. The listing skips clone size in some rows; elsewhere it reads once, few, many or a size class.

d_gene	abundance	v_gene	j_gene	CDR3nt	CDR3aa
-	once	TRBV5-1	TRBJ1-4	TGCGCCAGCAGCGGTAGACTCGGGTCAGTTAATGAAAAACTGTTTTTT	CASSGRLGSVNEKLFF
TRBD1	-	TRBV4-1	TRBJ2-1	TGCGCCAGCAGCCAAGGGTATGGCCGGGACAGGGTTCGCAATGAGCAGTTCTTC	CASSQGYGRDRVRNEQFF
-	-	TRBV19	TRBJ1-1	TGTGCCAGTAGTATAGATCGCGGTCCAGGGACTACGAACACTGAAGCTTTCTTT	CASSIDRGPGTTNTEAFF
-	-	TRBV11-2	TRBJ1-6	TGTGCCAGCAGCCTCACCGGGAGCCGAGATTCACCCCTCCACTTT	CASSLTGSRDSPLHF
TRBD1	-	TRBV27	TRBJ1-5	TGTGCCAGCAGTTCCGCCGGGACAGGGTCACGGCCCCAGCATTTT	CASSSAGTGSRPQHF
-	-	TRBV25-1	TRBJ2-3	TGTGCCAGCAGTGAATGGAAGACGGGGGCAGATACGCAGTATTTT	CASSEWKTGADTQYF
-	-	TRBV10-3	TRBJ1-5	TGTGCCATCAGTGATGGATCGGCCCAGCCCCAGCATTTT	CAISDGSAQPQHF
-	-	TRBV2	TRBJ2-7	TGTGCCAGCAGTGAAGAGGGCCTGGGGTACGAGCAGTACTTC	CASSEEGLGYEQYF
TRBD1	few	TRBV5-4	TRBJ2-1	TGTGCCAGCAGCCGCCTGTCGGGACAGCAGCGTGAGCAGTTCTTC	CASSRLSGQQREQFF
-	-	TRBV6-1	TRBJ1-5	TGTGCCAGCAGTGTATCTACAGGCGCGGCGAGTCAGCCCCAGCATTTT	CASSVSTGAASQPQHF
-	few	TRBV9	TRBJ1-4	TGTGCCAGCAGCCGCTCGGGCAGGCAAGATGAAAAACTGTTTTTT	CASSRSGRQDEKLFF
TRBD1	-	TRBV6-5	TRBJ2-5	TGTGCCAGCAGTAGGACAGGGAGGTCGGAGACCCAGTACTTC	CASSRTGRSETQYF
-	few	TRBV5-1	TRBJ1-1	TGCGCCAGCACCCTTGGCCCGGATCCAAACACTGAAGCTTTCTTT	CASTLGPDPNTEAFF
TRBD2	-	TRBV10-3	TRBJ2-7	TGTGCCATCAGTGAGCTGGGACTAGCGGGGGAGAACTTC	CAISELGLAGENF
-	-	TRBV9	TRBJ1-2	TGTGCCAGCAGTCTAGCACAGGGCAGTGGCTACACCTTC	CASSLAQGSGYTF
-	-	TRBV3-1/TRBV3-2	TRBJ2-3	TGTGCCAGCAGCCAGAGGGTCACGGGGGCGGGAGATACGCAGTATTTT	CASSQRVTGAGDTQYF
-	-	TRBV7-6	TRBJ1-1	TGTGCCAGCAGCCGAACCTTTTCAGGCGGGAACACTGAAGCTTTCTTT	CASSRTFSGGNTEAFF
TRBD1	-	TRBV5-1	TRBJ1-6	TGCGCCAGCAGGCCGACCGGGACAGGGGGACGCTCACCCCTCCACTTT	CASRPTGTGGRSPLHF
TRBD1	-	TRBV7-2	TRBJ1-1	TGTGCCAGCAGCGAGCAGGGGGGCTTAGCCACTGAAGCTTTCTTT	CASSEQGGLATEAFF
TRBD1	-	TRBV6-1	TRBJ1-2	TGTGCCAGCAGTGAGTTGGGCAGGGGGAACTATGGCTACACCTTC	CASSELGRGNYGYTF
-	once	TRBV19	TRBJ1-1	TGTGCCAGTAGTCCAAGGATCCTACGCGGAGGGCACACTGAAGCTTTCTTT	CASSPRILRGGHTEAFF
-	-	TRBV2	TRBJ1-1	TGTGCCAGCAGTTCCAGGTCCATGAACACTGAAGCTTTCTTT	CASSSRSMNTEAFF
-	-	TRBV30	TRBJ2-2	TGTGCCTGGAAAGGGGCTGGGGAGCTGTTTTTT	CAWKGAGELFF
-	-	TRBV7-8	TRBJ1-1	TGTGCCAGCAGCTCAAGACGTAACACTGAAGCTTTCTTT	CASSSRRNTEAFF
-	-	TRBV30	TRBJ1-2	TGTGCCTGGAGTGTAAATAAGGCAGGTGGCTACACCTTC	CAWSVNKAGGYTF
-	-	TRBV4-1	TRBJ1-5	TGCGCCAGCAGCCGCGGACAACCGGGTCAGCCCCAGCATTTT	CASSRGQPGQPQHF
-	-	TRBV19	TRBJ2-2	TGTGCCAGTAGTAGGGGGGGCGAACCGAACACCGGGGAGCTGTTTTTT	CASSRGGEPNTGELFF
-	-	TRBV12-3/TRBV12-4	TRBJ1-2	TGTGCCAGCAGAGCGCTTTTCGGGCATGGCTACACCTTC	CASRALFGHGYTF
-	-	TRBV30	TRBJ1-5	TGTGCCTGGAGTGTACGATTAGGGACGGCAGGCTATCAGCCCCAGCATTTT	CAWSVRLGTAGYQPQHF
-	-	TRBV19	TRBJ2-5	TGTGCCAGTAGTGTAATACAGGGTCGCCAAGAGACCCAGTACTTC	CASSVIQGRQETQYF
-	-	TRBV4-2	TRBJ1-2	TGTGCCAGCAGCCTTCCGGGACTTAACTATGGCTACACCTTC	CASSLPGLNYGYTF
TRBD1	-	TRBV2	TRBJ1-1	TGTGCCGTAACAGACAGGGTGGGCACTGAAGCTTTCTTT	CAVTDRVGTEAFF
-	-	TRBV15	TRBJ2-2	TGTGCCACCAGCAGGGGGTTGGGTGACACCGGGGAGCTGTTTTTT	CATSRGLGDTGELFF
-	once	TRBV5-4	TRBJ1-1	TGTGCCAGCAGCTCCAAAACGGACCTGAACACTGAAGCTTTCTTT	CASSSKTDLNTEAFF
-	-	TRBV18	TRBJ1-1	TGTGCCAGCTCACGAATACAGGTCCAGAACACTGAAGCTTTCTTT	CASSRIQVQNTEAFF
TRBD1	-	TRBV6-1	TRBJ2-7	TGTGCCAGCAGTGAGCAGGGACAGGGGGCAAACGAGCAGTACTTC	CASSEQGQGANEQYF
-	-	TRBV19	TRBJ2-5	TGTGCCAGTTCTGGGGGCATGGGGACACTTCAAGAGACCCAGTACTTC	CASSGGMGTLQETQYF
TRBD1	-	TRBV9	TRBJ1-3	TGTGCCAGCAGCGGAACCGGGACAGGGGGGGGAAACACCATATATTTT	CASSGTGTGGGNTIYF
-	-	TRBV7-6	TRBJ1-5	TGTGCCAGCAGCTTATCAGGCAATCAGCCCCAGCATTTT	CASSLSGNQPQHF
-	-	TRBV5-1	TRBJ1-2	TGCGCCAGCAGCTTGGATTCAGACCGACGGAGAGAGTATGGCTACACCTTC	CASSLDSDRRREYGYTF
TRBD1	few	TRBV27	TRBJ2-6	TGTGCCAGCAGTACCGGGACAGCGTACTCTGGGGCCAACGTCCTGACTTTC	CASSTGTAYSGANVLTF
-	-	TRBV6-1	TRBJ1-2	TGTGCCAGCAGTGACCATAGTAACTATGGCTACACCTTC	CASSDHSNYGYTF
-	-	TRBV2	TRBJ2-4	TGTGCCAGCAGTGCGAGGGCAGTGGATGCCAAAAACATTCAGTACTTC	CASSARAVDAKNIQYF
-	-	TRBV24-1	TRBJ2-3	TGTGCCACCAGTGACTCCGGAAGGACAGATACGCAGTATTTT	CATSDSGRTDTQYF
TRBD1	-	TRBV27	TRBJ2-3	TGTGCCAGCAGTTTATCGACAGGGCCCACAGATACGCAGTATTTT	CASSLSTGPTDTQYF
-	-	TRBV24-1	TRBJ2-3	TGTGCCACCAGTGATGCAAAAGGGGGGGGGACAGATACGCAGTATTTT	CATSDAKGGGTDTQYF
TRBD1	-	TRBV11-2	TRBJ1-6	TGTGCCAGCAGCCCATTCGCCGGGACAGGGGGCAATTCACCCCTCCACTTT	CASSPFAGTGGNSPLHF
-	once	TRBV30	TRBJ1-2	TGTGCCTGCTTCCCCCGGACCGCATATGGCTACACCTTC	CACFPRTAYGYTF
TRBD1	-	TRBV5-1	TRBJ2-1	TGCGCCAGCAGCTTGGGACAGGGGTCCTACAATGAGCAGTTCTTC	CASSLGQGSYNEQFF
-	once	TRBV10-3	TRBJ2-2	TGTGCCATCAGTGAAAGGGGGACCGGGGAGCTGTTTTTT	CAISERGTGELFF
-	-	TRBV11-2	TRBJ2-3	TGTGCCAGCAGCTGGATTCCGGATACGCAGTATTTT	CASSWIPDTQYF
-	few	TRBV9	TRBJ1-6	TGTGCCAGCAGCGTAGTAGGCTCCTATAATTCACCCCTCCACTTT	CASSVVGSYNSPLHF
-	-	TRBV7-3	TRBJ1-1	TGTGCCAGCAGCTTATATGGGGGGGACACTGAAGCTTTCTTT	CASSLYGGDTEAFF
TRBD1	once	TRBV9	TRBJ2-3	TGTGCCAGCAGCCCTCAGGACAGGTTCACAGATACGCAGTATTTT	CASSPQDRFTDTQYF
TRBD1	-	TRBV7-6	TRBJ2-1	TGTGCCAGCAGCTCAAGCCAGGGGGCCGTATACAATGAGCAGTTCTTC	CASSSSQGAVYNEQFF
-	-	TRBV20-1	TRBJ2-7	TGCAGTGCAGCTCAGACGACCGAGCAGTACTTC	CSAAQTTEQYF
-	-	TRBV29-1	TRBJ2-1	TGCAGCGTCTCCTGGGGACCTCAAGAGCAGTTCTTC	CSVSWGPQEQFF
TRBD1	-	TRBV5-1	TRBJ1-2	TGCGCCAGCAGCGCGGACAGGGTGTCGGGTGGCTACACCTTC	CASSADRVSGGYTF
TRBD1	-	TRBV5-4	TRBJ1-6	TGTGCCAGCAGCCAACAGACAGGGGGAAATTCACCCCTCCACTTT	CASSQQTGGNSPLHF